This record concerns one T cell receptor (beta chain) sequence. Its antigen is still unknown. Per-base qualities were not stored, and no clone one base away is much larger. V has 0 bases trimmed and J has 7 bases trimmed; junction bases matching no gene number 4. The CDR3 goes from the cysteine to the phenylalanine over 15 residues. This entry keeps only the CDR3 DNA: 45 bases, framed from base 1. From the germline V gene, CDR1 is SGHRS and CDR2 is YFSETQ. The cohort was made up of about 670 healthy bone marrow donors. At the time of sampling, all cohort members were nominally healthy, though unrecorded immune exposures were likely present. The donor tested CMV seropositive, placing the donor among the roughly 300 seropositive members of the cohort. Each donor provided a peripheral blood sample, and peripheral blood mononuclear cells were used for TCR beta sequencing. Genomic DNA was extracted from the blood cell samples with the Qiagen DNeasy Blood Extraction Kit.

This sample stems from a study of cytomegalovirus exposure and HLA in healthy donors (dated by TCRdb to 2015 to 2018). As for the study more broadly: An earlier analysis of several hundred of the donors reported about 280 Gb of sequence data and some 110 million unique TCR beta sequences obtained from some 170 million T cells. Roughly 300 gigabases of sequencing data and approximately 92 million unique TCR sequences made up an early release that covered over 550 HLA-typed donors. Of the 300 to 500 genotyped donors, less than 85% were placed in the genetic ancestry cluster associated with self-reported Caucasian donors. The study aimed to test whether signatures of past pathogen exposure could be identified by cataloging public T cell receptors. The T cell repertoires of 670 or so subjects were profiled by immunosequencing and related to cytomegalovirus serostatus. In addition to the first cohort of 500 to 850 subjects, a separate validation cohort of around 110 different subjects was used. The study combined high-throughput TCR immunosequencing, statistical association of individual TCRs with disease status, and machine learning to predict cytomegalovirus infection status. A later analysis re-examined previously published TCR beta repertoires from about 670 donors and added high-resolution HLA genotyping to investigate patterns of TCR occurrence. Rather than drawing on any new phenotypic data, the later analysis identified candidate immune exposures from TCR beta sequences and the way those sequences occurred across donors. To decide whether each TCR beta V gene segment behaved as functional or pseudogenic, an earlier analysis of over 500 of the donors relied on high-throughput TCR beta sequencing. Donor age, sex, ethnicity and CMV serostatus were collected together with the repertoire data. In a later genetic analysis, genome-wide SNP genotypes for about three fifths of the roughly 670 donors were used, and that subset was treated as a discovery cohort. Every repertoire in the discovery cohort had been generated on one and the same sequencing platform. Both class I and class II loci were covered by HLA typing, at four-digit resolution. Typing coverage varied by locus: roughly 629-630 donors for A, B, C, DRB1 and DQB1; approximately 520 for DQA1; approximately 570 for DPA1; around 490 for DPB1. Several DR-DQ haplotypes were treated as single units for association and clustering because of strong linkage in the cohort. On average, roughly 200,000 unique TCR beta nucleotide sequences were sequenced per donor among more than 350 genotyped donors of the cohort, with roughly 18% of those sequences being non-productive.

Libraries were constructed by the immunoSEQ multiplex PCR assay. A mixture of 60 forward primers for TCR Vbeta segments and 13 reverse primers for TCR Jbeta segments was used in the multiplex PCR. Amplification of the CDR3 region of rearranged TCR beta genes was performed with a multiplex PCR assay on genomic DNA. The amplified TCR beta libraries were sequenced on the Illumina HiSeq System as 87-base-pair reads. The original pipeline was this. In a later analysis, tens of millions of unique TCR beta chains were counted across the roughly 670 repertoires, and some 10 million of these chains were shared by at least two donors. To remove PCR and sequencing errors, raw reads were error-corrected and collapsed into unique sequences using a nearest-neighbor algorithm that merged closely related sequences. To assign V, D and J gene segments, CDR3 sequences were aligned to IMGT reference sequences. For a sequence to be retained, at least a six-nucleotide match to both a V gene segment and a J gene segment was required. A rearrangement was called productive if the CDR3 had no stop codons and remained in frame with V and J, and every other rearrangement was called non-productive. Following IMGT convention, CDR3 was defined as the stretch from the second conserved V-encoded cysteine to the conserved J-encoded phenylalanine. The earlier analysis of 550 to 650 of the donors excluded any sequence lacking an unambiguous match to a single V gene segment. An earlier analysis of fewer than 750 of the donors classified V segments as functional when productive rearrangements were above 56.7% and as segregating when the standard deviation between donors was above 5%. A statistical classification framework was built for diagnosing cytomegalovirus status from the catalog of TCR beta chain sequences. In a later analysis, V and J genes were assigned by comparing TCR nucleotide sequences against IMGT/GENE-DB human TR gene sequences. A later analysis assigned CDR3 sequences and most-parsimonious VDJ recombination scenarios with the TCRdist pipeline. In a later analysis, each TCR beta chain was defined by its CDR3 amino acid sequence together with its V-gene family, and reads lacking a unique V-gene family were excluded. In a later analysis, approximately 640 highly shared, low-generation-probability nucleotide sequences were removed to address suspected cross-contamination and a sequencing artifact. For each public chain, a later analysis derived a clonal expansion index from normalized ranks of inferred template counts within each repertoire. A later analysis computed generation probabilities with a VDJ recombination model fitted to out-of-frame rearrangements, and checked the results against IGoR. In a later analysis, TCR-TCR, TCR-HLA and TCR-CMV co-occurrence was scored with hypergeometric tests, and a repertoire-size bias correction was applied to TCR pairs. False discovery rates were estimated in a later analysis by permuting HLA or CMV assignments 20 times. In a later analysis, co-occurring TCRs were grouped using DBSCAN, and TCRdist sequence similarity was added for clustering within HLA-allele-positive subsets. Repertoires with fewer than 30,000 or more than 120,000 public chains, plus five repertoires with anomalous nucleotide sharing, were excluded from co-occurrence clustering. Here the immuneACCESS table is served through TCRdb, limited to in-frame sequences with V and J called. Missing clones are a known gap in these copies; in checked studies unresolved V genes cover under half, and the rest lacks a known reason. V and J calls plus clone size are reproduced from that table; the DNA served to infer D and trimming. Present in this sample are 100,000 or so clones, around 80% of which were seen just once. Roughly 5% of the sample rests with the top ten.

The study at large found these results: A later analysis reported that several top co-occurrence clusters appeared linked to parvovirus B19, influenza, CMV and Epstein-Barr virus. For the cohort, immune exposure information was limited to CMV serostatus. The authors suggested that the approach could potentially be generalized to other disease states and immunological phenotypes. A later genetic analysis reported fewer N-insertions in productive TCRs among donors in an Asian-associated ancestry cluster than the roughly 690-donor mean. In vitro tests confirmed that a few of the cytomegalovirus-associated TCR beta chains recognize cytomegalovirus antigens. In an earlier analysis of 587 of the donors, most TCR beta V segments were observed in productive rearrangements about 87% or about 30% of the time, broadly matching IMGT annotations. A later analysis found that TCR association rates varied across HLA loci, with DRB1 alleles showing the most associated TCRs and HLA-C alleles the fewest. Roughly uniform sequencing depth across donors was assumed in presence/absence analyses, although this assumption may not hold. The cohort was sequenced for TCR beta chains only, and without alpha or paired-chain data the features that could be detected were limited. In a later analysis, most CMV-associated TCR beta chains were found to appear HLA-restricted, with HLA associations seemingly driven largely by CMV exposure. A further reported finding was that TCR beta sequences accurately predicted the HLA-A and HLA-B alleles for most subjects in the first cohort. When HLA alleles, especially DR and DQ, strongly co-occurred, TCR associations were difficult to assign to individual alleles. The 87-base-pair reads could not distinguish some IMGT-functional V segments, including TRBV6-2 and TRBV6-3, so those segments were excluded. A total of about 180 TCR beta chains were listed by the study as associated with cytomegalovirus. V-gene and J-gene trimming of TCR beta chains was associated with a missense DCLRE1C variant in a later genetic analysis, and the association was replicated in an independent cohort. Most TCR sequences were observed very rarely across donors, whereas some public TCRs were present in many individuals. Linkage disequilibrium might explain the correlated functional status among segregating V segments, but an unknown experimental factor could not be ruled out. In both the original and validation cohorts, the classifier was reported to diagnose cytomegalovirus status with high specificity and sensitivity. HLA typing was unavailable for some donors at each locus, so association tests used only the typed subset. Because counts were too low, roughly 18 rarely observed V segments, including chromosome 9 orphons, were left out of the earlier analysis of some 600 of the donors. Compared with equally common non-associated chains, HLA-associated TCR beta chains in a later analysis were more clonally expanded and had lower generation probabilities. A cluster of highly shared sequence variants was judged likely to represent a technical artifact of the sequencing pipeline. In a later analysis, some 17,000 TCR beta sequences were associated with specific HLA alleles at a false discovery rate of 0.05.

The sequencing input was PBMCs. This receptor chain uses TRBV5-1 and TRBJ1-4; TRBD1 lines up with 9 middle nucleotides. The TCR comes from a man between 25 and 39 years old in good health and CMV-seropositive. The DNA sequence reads TGCGCCAGCAGCTTGGACAGGGGGCCCAGTGAAAAACTGTTTTTT. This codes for CASSLDRGPSEKLFF.